This T cell receptor (beta chain) was recorded in a study of blood T cell repertoires in COVID-19 (dated by TCRdb to the early 2020s). For the study in its entirety: Samples covering the acute and convalescent phases of COVID-19 were provided by collaborators in the United States, Italy and Spain. The prospective study material was composed of cDNA or gDNA derived from T cells, B-cell-depleted T cells, or PBMCs. Subjects who had been exposed to COVID-19, were actively infected with it, or had recovered from it provided the deeply sampled blood TCRbeta repertoires that made up the dataset. The repertoires were released in a freely available public database meant as a resource for research on the immune response to SARS-CoV-2. Samples came from the ongoing ImmuneRACE study (first 160 participants) plus 1,254 subjects from 6 global collaborators. Nearly every sample came with metadata listing a de-identified subject ID, COVID-19 status, age in years and sex. HLA class I and class II types, where available, came from metadata supplied by the sample provider rather than from assay-based typing. Results and caveats for the whole study, not just this receptor: Clinical and demographic metadata were provided uncurated, with the amount varying by source and participant.

TCRbeta CDR3 regions were amplified from genomic DNA by means of the immunoSEQ Assay, a bias-controlled multiplex PCR. The study's own analysis went as follows. The number of nucleated cells in each sample was estimated from the amplification of reference gene primers within the assay. To quantify the absolute abundance of each unique TCRbeta CDR3 rearrangement, sequence reads were collapsed and filtered. For each sample, productive Simpson clonality was calculated by taking the square root of Simpson's diversity index across productive rearrangements. Imported from immuneACCESS, the table was reduced by TCRdb to in-frame sequences with V and J called. These copies leave out some clones; in studies compared against another copy, an unresolved V gene accounts for under half, and the cause of the remainder is not known. That table supplies the V and J calls and clone size; D and trimming were determined from the DNA. Across this sample there are fewer than 250,000 clones, with approximately 83% seen only once. In total, the top ten clones hold approximately 4.8% of the sample.

In the prospective study, participants were about 18 to 89 years old, resided in about two dozen geographic areas of the United States, and were enrolled through a virtual design. In the prospective study, cohorts were assigned on the basis of participant-reported clinical history obtained from a screening survey and a study questionnaire. A participant counted as exposed if, within 2 weeks of entering the study, that participant had been in contact with someone who had a PCR-confirmed or clinician-diagnosed COVID-19 case. In the prospective study, mobile phlebotomists collected whole blood, serum and a nasopharyngeal or oropharyngeal swab from each participant. Prospective study participants could optionally give additional blood draws and questionnaires over an approximately two-month period. Blood samples from the prospective study were shipped frozen or at room temperature prior to DNA extraction.

Concerning this clone: Its antigen has not been determined. No base-level quality is on record; no much larger clone is a single base apart.

The CDR3 runs 19 amino acids, cysteine and phenylalanine included. Here the CDR3 DNA is all that survives: 57 bases in frame from base 1. Relative to germline, V is missing 2 bases and J is missing 0 bases, with 13 bases of the junction outside any gene match. The germline V gene (reference sequence) specifies SEHNR as CDR1 and FQNEAQ as CDR2. The rearranged chain carries TRBV7-9 and TRBJ2-1, with 7 middle bases fitting TRBD2. This sequence originates from a woman between 45 and 65 years old who had been exposed to COVID-19. The sequencing sample was made of PBMCs or T cells enriched from blood (not recorded which). CDR3 sequence: CASSLRRAGTSSSYNEQFF. In nucleotide form, the sequence is TGTGCCAGCAGCTTAAGGAGAGCGGGGACGTCGAGCTCCTACAATGAGCAGTTCTTC.